One sample yielded the 16 T cell receptor beta chains listed below, sequenced in a study of tumor-infiltrating lymphocytes in oesophageal squamous cell carcinoma. One entry per CDR3 protein, called by TCRdb with MiXCR from the PCR reads. This table holds 18,000 or so distinct CDR3 sequences, about 43% found once. What was sequenced was normal esophageal tissue next to the tumor. Receptor source: a male donor with esophageal squamous cell carcinoma.

This clonotype was found many times. The chain carries TRBV12-3 or TRBV12-4 and TRBJ1-2; 8 bases are shared with TRBD1. The V segment lost 6 bases and the J segment 2 bases; nucleotides outside the gene matches: 5. This CDR3 is built from 14 residues. CDR3 nucleotide sequence: TGTGCCAGCAGCCGGACAGGGAGGAACTATGGCTACACCTTC. Translating it yields CASSRTGRNYGYTF.

By share of the sample, this clonotype is medium-sized. The V call is TRBV7-2, the J call TRBJ2-2, with TRBD2 matching 12 bases. Germline CDR1 reads SGHTA; CDR2 reads FQGNSA. The CDR3 consists of 16 residues. The J segment lost 4 bases and the V segment lost 4 bases, leaving 4 bases of the junction unmatched. The CDR3 region is CASSSRLAGATGELFF. CDR3 DNA sequence: TGTGCCAGCAGCTCGCGACTAGCGGGAGCCACCGGGGAGCTGTTTTTT.

This clonotype was observed many times. The chain has TRBV5-1 and TRBJ1-1; 11 bases are a match to TRBD1. The CDR3 sequence is 13 residues long. The V gene's germline CDR1 is SGHRS and CDR2 YFSETQ. V trimming: 5 bases; J trimming: 12 bases; junction bases outside the gene matches: 9. For the CDR3, the DNA is TGCGCCAGCAGTATCCGGGACAGGGGGACGACTTTCTTT. Translating gives CASSIRDRGTTFF.

Comments on this clonotype: A much larger clone is a single base away; this may be a read error. The chain uses TRBV11-1 and TRBJ2-1; D not certain. V was clipped by 5 bases and J by 13 bases, with 21 bases between them. The CDR3 length is 14 residues. The germline V gene encodes CDR1 SGHAT and CDR2 FQDESV (reference sequence). CDR3 nucleotide sequence: TGTGCCAGCAGCGACCGTTCTATCCAAGAGACCCAGTTCTTC. Its translation: CASSDRSIQETQFF.

This clonotype is medium-sized by share. Given a much more abundant clone one base away, this may be a read error. The rearrangement uses TRBV7-2 and TRBJ2-1; tentatively, D is TRBD1 (5 bases). The J call is in doubt because the DNA end fits TRBJ2-7 better. CDR1 is SGHTA, CDR2 FQGNSA, per germline. The length of the CDR3 is 13 residues. Here the CDR3 DNA reads TGTGCCAGCAGCATAGGACACTACAATGAGCAGTACTTC. Protein sequence: CASSIGHYNEQYF.

J is TRBJ2-5 and V is TRBV7-2; D remains unclear. The J call is doubtful: the DNA matches TRBJ2-1 better. CDR3 size: 15 residues. Germline-derived CDR1 and CDR2 are SGHTA and FQGNSA. In DNA form, the CDR3 reads TGTGCCAGCAGTTTCTCAACATGGGCCGGGAATGAGCAGTTCTTC. It translates to CASSFSTWAGNEQFF.

Remarks on this clonotype: Since no conserved phenylalanine or tryptophan closes the CDR3, a read error is the likely cause. No DNA is shown, since the ends of the CDR3 on it are uncertain; the CDR3 is the one TCRdb lists. The chain has TRBV6-6 and TRBJ2-3; the D segment call TRBD2 is taken from the table without a DNA check. The CDR3 adds up to 17 amino acids, both ends counted. Germline V gene sequence: CDR1 MNHNY, CDR2 SVGAGI (reference sequence). The CDR3 here is CASRRSSGSFSEQFFGP.

This sequence joins TRBV24-1 and TRBJ2-1, with 8 nucleotides matching TRBD2. This CDR3 spans 16 amino acids. The V and J ends lost 3 bases and 10 bases, in that order; junction bases with no gene match: 13. Germline loops: CDR1 KGHDR, CDR2 SFDVKD. The CDR3 loop is CATSDTGTSGSKEQFF. The CDR3 DNA reads TGTGCCACCAGTGATACCGGGACTAGTGGGTCTAAGGAGCAGTTCTTC.

This clonotype was found many times. The V call is TRBV10-1, the J call TRBJ2-3; 9 nucleotides match TRBD1. The V and J ends lost 6 bases and 0 bases, in that order; junction bases with no gene match: 4. The CDR3 runs 15 residues. Germline lookup yields CDR1 WNHNN and CDR2 SYGVQD (reference sequence). The DNA of the CDR3 is TGCGCCAGCAGCCGGGACAGGGTGAGCACAGATACGCAGTATTTT. This sequence encodes CASSRDRVSTDTQYF.

The rearrangement links TRBV4-2 to TRBJ2-3, with a possible D match to TRBD1 (6 bases). The J call may be incorrect, as the DNA end agrees better with TRBJ1-1. The CDR3 covers 16 residues. CDR1 and CDR2 from the germline V gene are LGHNA and YNFKEQ. The CDR3, as DNA: TGTGCCAGCAGCCAAGCTACTCTACAGGGAGGCACTGAAGCTTTCTTT. Translated, it gives CASSQATLQGGTEAFF.

This clonotype has ten or more counts. CDR3 DNA: TGTGCCAGCAGCCCGAGATACGAGCAGTACTTC. It translates to CASSPRYEQYF. The chain recombines TRBV6-1 with TRBJ2-7; D not certain. Deletions cut 6 bases from V and 4 bases from J, with 7 bases between. This CDR3 is 11 amino acids long. CDR1 and CDR2 from the germline V gene are MNHNS and SASEGT.

This chain joins TRBV7-8 and TRBJ2-7; D gene uncertain. Gene TRBJ2-1 matches the end of the DNA better, so the J call may be wrong. The CDR3 contains 17 residues. Germline V lookup: CDR1 SGHVS, CDR2 FQNEAQ. The CDR3, as DNA: TGTGCCAGCAGCCTGGGAACGTTAAAAAGCTCCTACAATGAGCAGTTCTTC. Protein product: CASSLGTLKSSYNEQFF.

V usage is TRBV7-2 and J usage is TRBJ1-2, with 7 bases identical to TRBD1. There are 13 residues in the CDR3. The V and J ends lost 5 bases and 6 bases, in that order; junction bases with no gene match: 6. Germline-derived CDR1 and CDR2 are SGHTA and FQGNSA. CDR3: CASSDDREHGYTF. For the CDR3, the DNA is TGTGCCAGCAGCGATGACAGGGAACATGGCTACACCTTC.

This clonotype is labeled as medium-sized. V usage is TRBV28 and J usage is TRBJ2-3; D gene uncertain. Trimming took 3 bases from V and 1 from J, leaving 8 bases between them. Per the germline V gene, CDR1 is MDHEN and CDR2 is SYDVKM. This CDR3 spans 14 amino acids. The CDR3 DNA reads TGTGCCAGCAGTTTTGTTGCAGGCACAGATACGCAGTATTTT. Translation gives CASSFVAGTDTQYF.

The genes are TRBV6-5 and TRBJ1-2; weak D call: TRBD1 (5 bases). The length of the CDR3 is 13 residues. The ends were cut back, 5 bases at V and 8 bases at J, with 15 bases in the middle. CDR1 MNHEY and CDR2 SVGAGI come from the germline V gene. DNA for the CDR3: TGTGCCAGCAGTGCAAGAGCAGGGCGCGGCTACACCTTC. This translates into CASSARAGRGYTF.

This clonotype was seen a few times. The genes are TRBV28 and TRBJ2-6; tentative D call: TRBD1 (6 bases). TRBJ2-4 matches the DNA end more closely, so the J call is doubtful. This CDR3 contains 14 residues. Germline-derived CDR1 and CDR2 are MDHEN and SYDVKM. DNA of the CDR3: TGTGCCAGCAGCCCTTCGGCAGGGGAAAACATTCAGTACTTC. The encoded protein is CASSPSAGENIQYF.